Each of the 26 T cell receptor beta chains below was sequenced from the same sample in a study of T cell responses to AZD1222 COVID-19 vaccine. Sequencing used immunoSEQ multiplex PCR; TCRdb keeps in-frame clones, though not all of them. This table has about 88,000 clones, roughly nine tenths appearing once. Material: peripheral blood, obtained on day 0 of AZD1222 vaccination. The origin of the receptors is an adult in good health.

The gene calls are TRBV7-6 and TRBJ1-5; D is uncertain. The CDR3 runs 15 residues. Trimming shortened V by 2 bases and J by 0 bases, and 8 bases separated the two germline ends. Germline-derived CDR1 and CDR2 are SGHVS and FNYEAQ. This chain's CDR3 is CASSLRDTSNQPQHF. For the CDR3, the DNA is TGTGCCAGCAGCTTAAGGGATACTAGCAATCAGCCCCAGCATTTT.

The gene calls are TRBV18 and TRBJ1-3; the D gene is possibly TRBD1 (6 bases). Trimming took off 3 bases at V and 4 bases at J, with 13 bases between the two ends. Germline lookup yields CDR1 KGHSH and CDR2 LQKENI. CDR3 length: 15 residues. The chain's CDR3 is CASSPATGVGNTIYF. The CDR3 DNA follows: TGTGCCAGCTCACCCGCGACAGGCGTCGGAAACACCATATATTTT.

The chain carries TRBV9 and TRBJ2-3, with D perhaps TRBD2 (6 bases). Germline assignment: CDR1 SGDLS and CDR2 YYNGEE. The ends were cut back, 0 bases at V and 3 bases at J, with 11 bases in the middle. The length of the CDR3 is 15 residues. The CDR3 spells CASSVVLANTDTQYF. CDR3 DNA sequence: TGTGCCAGCAGCGTAGTCCTAGCGAATACAGATACGCAGTATTTT.

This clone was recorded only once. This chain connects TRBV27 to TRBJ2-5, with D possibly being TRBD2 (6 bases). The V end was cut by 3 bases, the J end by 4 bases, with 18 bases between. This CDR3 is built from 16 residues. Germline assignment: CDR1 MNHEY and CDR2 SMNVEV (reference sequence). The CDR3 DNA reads TGTGCCAGCAGTTTGTTGGGGGGAAGAGGTATAGAGACCCAGTACTTC. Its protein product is CASSLLGGRGIETQYF.

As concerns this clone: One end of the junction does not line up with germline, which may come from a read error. CDR3 coding DNA: TGCAGCATTGAACCCCAATACCAAGAGACCCAGTACTTC. The encoded protein is CSIEPQYQETQYF. The rearrangement joins TRBV29-1 to TRBJ2-5; D not certain. This CDR3 is 13 amino acids long. Germline CDR1 is SQVTM and CDR2 is ANQGSEA.

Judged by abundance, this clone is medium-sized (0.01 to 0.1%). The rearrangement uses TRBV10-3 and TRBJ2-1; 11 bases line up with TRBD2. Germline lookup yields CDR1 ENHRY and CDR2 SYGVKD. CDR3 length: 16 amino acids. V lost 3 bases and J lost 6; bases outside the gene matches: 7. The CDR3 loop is CAISDFAGTSGNEQFF. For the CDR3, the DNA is TGTGCCATCAGTGACTTCGCCGGGACTAGCGGCAATGAGCAGTTCTTC.

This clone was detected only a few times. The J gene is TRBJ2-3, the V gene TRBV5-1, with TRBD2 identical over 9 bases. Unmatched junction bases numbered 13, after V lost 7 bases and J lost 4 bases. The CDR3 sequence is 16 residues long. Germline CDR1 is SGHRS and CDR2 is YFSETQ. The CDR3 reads CASGLALPGTADTQYF. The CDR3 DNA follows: TGCGCCAGCGGACTAGCGCTCCCGGGAACGGCAGATACGCAGTATTTT.

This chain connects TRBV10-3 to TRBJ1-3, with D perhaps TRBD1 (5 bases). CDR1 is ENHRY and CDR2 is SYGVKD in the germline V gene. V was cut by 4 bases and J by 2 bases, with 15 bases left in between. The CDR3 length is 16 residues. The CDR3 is CAISAGGTLTGNTIYF. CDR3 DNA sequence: TGTGCCATCAGTGCAGGCGGGACTCTTACTGGAAACACCATATATTTT.

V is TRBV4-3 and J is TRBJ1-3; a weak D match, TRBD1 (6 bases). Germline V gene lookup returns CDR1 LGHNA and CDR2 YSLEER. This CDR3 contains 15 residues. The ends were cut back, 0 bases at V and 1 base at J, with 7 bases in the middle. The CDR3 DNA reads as TGCGCCAGCAGCCAAGACCAGGGGTCTGGAAACACCATATATTTT. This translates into CASSQDQGSGNTIYF.

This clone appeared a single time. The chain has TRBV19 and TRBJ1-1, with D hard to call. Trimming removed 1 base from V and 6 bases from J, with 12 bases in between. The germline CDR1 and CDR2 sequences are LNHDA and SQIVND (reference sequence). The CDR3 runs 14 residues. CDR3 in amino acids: CASSIGAVVPEAFF. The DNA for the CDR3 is TGTGCCAGTAGTATAGGGGCCGTGGTCCCTGAAGCTTTCTTT. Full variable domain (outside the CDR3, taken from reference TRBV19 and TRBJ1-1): DGGITQSPKYLFRKEGQNVTLSCEQNLNHDAMYWYRQDPGQGLRLIYYSQIVNDFQKGDIAEGYSVSREKKESFPLTVTSAQKNPTAFYLCASSIGAVVPEAFFGQGTRLTVV.

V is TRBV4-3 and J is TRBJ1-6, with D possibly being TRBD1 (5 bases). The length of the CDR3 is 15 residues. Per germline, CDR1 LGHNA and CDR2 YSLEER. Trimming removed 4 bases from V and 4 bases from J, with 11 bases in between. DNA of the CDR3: TGCGCCAGCAGCCTCGAACAGGCATATAATTCACCCCTCCACTTT. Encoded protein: CASSLEQAYNSPLHF.

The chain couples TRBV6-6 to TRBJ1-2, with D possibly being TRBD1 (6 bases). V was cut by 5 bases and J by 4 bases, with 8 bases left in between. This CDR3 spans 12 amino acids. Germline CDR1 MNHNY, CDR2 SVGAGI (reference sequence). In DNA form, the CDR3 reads TGTGCCAGCAGTCCGGACAGCTATGGCTACACCTTC. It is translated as CASSPDSYGYTF.

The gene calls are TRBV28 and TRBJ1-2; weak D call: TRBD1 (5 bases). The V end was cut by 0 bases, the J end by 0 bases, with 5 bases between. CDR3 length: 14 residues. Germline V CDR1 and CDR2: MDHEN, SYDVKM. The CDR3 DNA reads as TGTGCCAGCAGTTTATGGGACACTAACTATGGCTACACCTTC. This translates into CASSLWDTNYGYTF.

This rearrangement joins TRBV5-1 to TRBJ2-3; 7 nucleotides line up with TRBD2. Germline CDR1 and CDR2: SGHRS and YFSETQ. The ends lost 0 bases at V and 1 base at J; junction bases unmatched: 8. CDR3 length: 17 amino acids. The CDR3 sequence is CASSLGLARQRTDTQYF. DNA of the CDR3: TGCGCCAGCAGCTTGGGACTAGCTAGACAACGCACAGATACGCAGTATTTT. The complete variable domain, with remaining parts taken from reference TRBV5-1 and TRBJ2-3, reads KAGVTQTPRYLIKTRGQQVTLSCSPISGHRSVSWYQQTPGQGLQFLFEYFSETQRNKGNFPGRFSGRQFSNSRSEMNVSTLELGDSALYLCASSLGLARQRTDTQYFGPGTRLTVL.

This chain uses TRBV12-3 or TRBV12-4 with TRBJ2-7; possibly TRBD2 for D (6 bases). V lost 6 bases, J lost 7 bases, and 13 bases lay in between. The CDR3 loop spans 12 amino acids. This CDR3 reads CASSRDGTEQYF. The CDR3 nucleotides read TGTGCCAGCAGCCGGGACGGGACTGAGCAGTACTTC.

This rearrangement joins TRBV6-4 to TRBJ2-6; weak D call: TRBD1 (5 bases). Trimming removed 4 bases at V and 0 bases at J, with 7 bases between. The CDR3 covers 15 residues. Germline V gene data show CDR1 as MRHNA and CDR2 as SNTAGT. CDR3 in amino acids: CASSGQGSGANVLTF. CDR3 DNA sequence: TGTGCCAGCAGTGGGCAGGGCTCTGGGGCCAACGTCCTGACTTTC.

The CDR3 spells CASGRLVARGFNQPQHF. Here the CDR3 DNA reads TGTGCCAGCGGGAGGTTAGTTGCCAGGGGGTTCAATCAGCCCCAGCATTTT. The rearrangement uses TRBV19 and TRBJ1-5; 7 bases are shared with TRBD1. The CDR3 consists of 17 residues. The ends lost 9 bases at V and 3 bases at J; junction bases unmatched: 17. The V gene's germline CDR1 is LNHDA and CDR2 SQIVND (reference sequence).

The CDR3 DNA sequence: TGTGCCAGCAGACAGGGTTCCTACAATGAGCAGTTCTTC. Its translation is CASRQGSYNEQFF. This sequence joins TRBV25-1 and TRBJ2-1; D possibly corresponds to TRBD1 (6 bases). From germline, CDR1 is MGHDK and CDR2 SYGVNS. This CDR3 region has 13 residues. Trimming shortened V by 6 bases and J by 1 base, and 7 bases separated the two germline ends.

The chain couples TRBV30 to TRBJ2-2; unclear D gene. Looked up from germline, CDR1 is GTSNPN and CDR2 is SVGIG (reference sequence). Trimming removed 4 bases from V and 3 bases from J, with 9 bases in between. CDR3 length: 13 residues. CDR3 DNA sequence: TGTGCCTGGAATCTCAGATACACCGGGGAGCTGTTTTTT. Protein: CAWNLRYTGELFF.

The DNA of the CDR3 is TGTGCCAGTAGTCTCCGGGCAGATACTCAAGAGACCCAGTACTTC. It translates to CASSLRADTQETQYF. The gene calls are TRBV19 and TRBJ2-5; no firm D call. V was cut by 5 bases and J by 2 bases, with 15 bases left in between. Germline CDR1 LNHDA, CDR2 SQIVND (reference sequence). This CDR3 has 15 residues. Looking up the rest from reference TRBV19 and TRBJ2-5 gives the full variable domain: DGGITQSPKYLFRKEGQNVTLSCEQNLNHDAMYWYRQDPGQGLRLIYYSQIVNDFQKGDIAEGYSVSREKKESFPLTVTSAQKNPTAFYLCASSLRADTQETQYFGPGTRLLVL.

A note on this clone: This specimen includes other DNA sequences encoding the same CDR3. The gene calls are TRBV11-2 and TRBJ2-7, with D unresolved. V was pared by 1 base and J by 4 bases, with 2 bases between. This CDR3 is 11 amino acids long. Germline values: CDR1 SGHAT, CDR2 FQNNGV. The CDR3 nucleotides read TGTGCCAGCAGCTTAGCGTACGAGCAGTACTTC. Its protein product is CASSLAYEQYF.

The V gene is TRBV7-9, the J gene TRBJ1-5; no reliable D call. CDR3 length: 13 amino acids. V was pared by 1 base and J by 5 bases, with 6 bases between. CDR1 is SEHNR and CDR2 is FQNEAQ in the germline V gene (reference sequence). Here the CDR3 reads CASSLDRYQPQHF. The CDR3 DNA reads TGTGCCAGCAGCTTAGACCGGTATCAGCCCCAGCATTTT.

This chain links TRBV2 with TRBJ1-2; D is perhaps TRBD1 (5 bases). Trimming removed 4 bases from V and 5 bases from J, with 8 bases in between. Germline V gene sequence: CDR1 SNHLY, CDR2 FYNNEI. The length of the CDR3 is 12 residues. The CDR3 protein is CASSGRDYGYTF. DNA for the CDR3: TGTGCCAGCAGTGGCAGGGATTATGGCTACACCTTC.

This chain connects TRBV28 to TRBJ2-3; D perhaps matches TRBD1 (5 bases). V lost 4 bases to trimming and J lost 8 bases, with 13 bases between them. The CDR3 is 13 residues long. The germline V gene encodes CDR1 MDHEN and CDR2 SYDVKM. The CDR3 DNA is TGTGCCAGCAGTTGGGTCTCAAGGGGTACGCAGTATTTT. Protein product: CASSWVSRGTQYF.

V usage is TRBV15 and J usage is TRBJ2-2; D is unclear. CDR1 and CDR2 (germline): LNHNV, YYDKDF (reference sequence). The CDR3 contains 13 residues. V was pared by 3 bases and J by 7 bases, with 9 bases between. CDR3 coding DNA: TGTGCCACCAGCAGTGAGTACGTCGGGGAGCTGTTTTTT. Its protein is CATSSEYVGELFF.

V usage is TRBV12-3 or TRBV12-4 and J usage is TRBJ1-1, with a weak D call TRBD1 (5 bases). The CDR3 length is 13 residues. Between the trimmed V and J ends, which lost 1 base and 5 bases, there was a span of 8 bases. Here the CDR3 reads CASSLGGGTEAFF. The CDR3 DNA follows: TGTGCCAGCAGTTTAGGTGGGGGAACTGAAGCTTTCTTT.